The 15 T cell receptor beta chains in this list originate from one sample, sequenced in a study of early T cells in non-severe SARS-CoV-2 infection. TCRdb reanalysed the 5' RACE reads using MiXCR and keeps one entry per CDR3 protein. Of about 20,000 distinct CDR3 sequences in the sample, 4.8% are singletons; the top ten hold less than 6%. Sequencing was performed on whole blood. The receptors were gathered from an adult who was a healthcare worker with PCR-confirmed SARS-CoV-2 infection or an uninfected control (not recorded which).

This clonotype was counted ten times or more. The chain links TRBV18 to TRBJ2-5; TRBD2 might be the D (6 bases). The CDR3 length is 14 residues. V dropped 3 bases and J dropped 7 bases, with 15 bases sitting between them. In germline, CDR1 is KGHSH, CDR2 LQKENI. CDR3 in DNA: TGTGCCAGCTCACCCCCGGGGCCGGAGGGGACCCAGTACTTC. Translation gives CASSPPGPEGTQYF.

This clonotype was seen a handful of times. The chain is built from TRBV6-6 and TRBJ2-1; weak D call: TRBD2 (5 bases). From germline, CDR1 is MNHNY and CDR2 SVGAGI (reference sequence). Trimming pared 5 bases from V and 6 bases from J, leaving 8 bases between. The CDR3 extends over 12 amino acids. The chain's CDR3 is CASSPTSNEQFF. As DNA, the CDR3 is TGTGCCAGCAGTCCAACTAGCAATGAGCAGTTCTTC.

This clonotype was observed at least ten times. The J gene is TRBJ2-1, the V gene TRBV18; 7 nucleotides line up with TRBD2. Germline V gene lookup returns CDR1 KGHSH and CDR2 LQKENI. V dropped 4 bases and J dropped 2; count of bases not matched to a gene: 5. There are 15 residues in the CDR3. CDR3 coding DNA: TGTGCCAGCTCACGCCCCGCGGGAGCCTACAATGAGCAGTTCTTC. Encoded protein: CASSRPAGAYNEQFF.

Ten or more counts support this clonotype. This chain uses TRBV30 with TRBJ1-2; D gene unclear. Per germline, CDR1 GTSNPN and CDR2 SVGIG (reference sequence). CDR3 size: 12 residues. V lost 3 bases, J lost 6 bases, and 11 bases lay in between. The CDR3 loop reads CAWSKVQNGYTF. The CDR3 coding sequence is TGTGCCTGGAGCAAAGTTCAGAATGGCTACACCTTC. Full variable domain (remainder filled in from reference TRBV30 and TRBJ1-2): SQTIHQWPATLVQPVGSPLSLECTVEGTSNPNLYWYRQAAGRGLQLLFYSVGIGQISSEVPQNLSASRPQDRQFILSSKKLLLSDSGFYLCAWSKVQNGYTFGSGTRLTVV.

This clonotype was seen ten or more times. The V call is TRBV7-2, the J call TRBJ2-1; the D gene is possibly TRBD1 (5 bases). The V and J ends lost 5 bases and 9 bases respectively, with 23 bases between them. CDR3 length equals 16 residues. Germline V gives CDR1 SGHTA, CDR2 FQGNSA. CDR3 in amino acids: CASSPRVGQGYGEQFF. CDR3 DNA sequence: TGTGCCAGCAGCCCAAGGGTAGGGCAGGGATATGGTGAGCAGTTCTTC. Full variable domain (rest looked up from reference TRBV7-2 and TRBJ2-1): GAGVSQSPSNKVTEKGKDVELRCDPISGHTALYWYRQSLGQGLEFLIYFQGNSAPDKSGLPSDRFSAERTGGSVSTLTIQRTQQEDSAVYLCASSPRVGQGYGEQFFGPGTRLTVL.

Many counts were recorded for this clonotype. This chain uses TRBV29-1 with TRBJ1-2; D call uncertain. The V end lost 4 bases, the J end lost 8 bases, and 17 bases lay between the germline ends. From germline, CDR1 is SQVTM and CDR2 ANQGSEA. CDR3 size: 13 residues. In DNA, the CDR3 is TGCAGCGTTGGGGCACCGCCTATTAACGGCTACACCTTC. Amino acids: CSVGAPPINGYTF. Full variable domain (missing parts from reference TRBV29-1 and TRBJ1-2): SAVISQKPSRDICQRGTSLTIQCQVDSQVTMMFWYRQQPGQSLTLIATANQGSEATYESGFVIDKFPISRPNLTFSTLTVSNMSPEDSSIYLCSVGAPPINGYTFGSGTRLTVV.

This clonotype was picked up a small number of times. CDR3 sequence (DNA): TGTGCCAGCAGCCTGAATTGGGCCACTGAAGCTTTCTTT. Protein: CASSLNWATEAFF. The chain is built from TRBV3-1 and TRBJ1-1; D gene unclear. Trimming removed 4 bases from V and 4 bases from J, with 10 bases in between. The germline V gene encodes CDR1 LGHDT and CDR2 YNNKEL (reference sequence). The CDR3 runs 13 residues.

This clonotype was picked up many times. The rearrangement links TRBV6-2 or TRBV6-3 to TRBJ2-5; the D is unclear. V gave up 2 bases and J gave up 7 bases, with 8 bases separating them. The germline V gene has CDR1 MNHEY and CDR2 SVGEGT. The CDR3 spans 12 residues. The DNA of the CDR3 is TGTGCCAGCAGTTACCGCTCAGGGACCCAGTACTTC. It encodes CASSYRSGTQYF.

This clonotype was counted ten times or more. The rearrangement links TRBV20-1 to TRBJ2-7; D gene ambiguous. This CDR3 contains 15 residues. Germline V lookup: CDR1 DFQATT, CDR2 SNEGSKA (reference sequence). V gave up 0 bases and J gave up 2 bases, with 14 bases separating them. CDR3 sequence: CSARDPETMTYEQYF. In nucleotides, the CDR3 is TGCAGTGCTAGAGATCCGGAAACAATGACCTACGAGCAGTACTTC.

This clonotype was observed many times. The chain recombines TRBV3-1 with TRBJ2-1; TRBD1 aligns across 7 bases. CDR3 length equals 13 residues. Germline V gene data show CDR1 as LGHDT and CDR2 as YNNKEL (reference sequence). The junction had 2 bases not matched to a gene; V was cut back by 4 bases and J by 5 bases. CDR3 protein: CASSRTGNNEQFF. The CDR3 bases are TGTGCCAGCAGCCGGACAGGAAACAATGAGCAGTTCTTC.

This clonotype was seen a handful of times. The chain recombines TRBV5-1 with TRBJ1-2; TRBD1 matches at 8 bases. The CDR3 runs to 15 residues. V shed 4 bases, J shed 5 bases, and the junction held 10 bases outside the gene matches. Germline V CDR1 and CDR2: SGHRS, YFSETQ. The CDR3 sequence: CASSPRTGWEYGYTF. The CDR3 region has the DNA TGCGCCAGCAGCCCCAGGACAGGGTGGGAGTATGGCTACACCTTC.

There are many counts of this clonotype. CDR3 in amino acids: CASSQDGRQSGANVLTF. CDR3 in DNA: TGCGCCAGCAGCCAAGATGGACGTCAGAGTGGGGCCAACGTCCTGACTTTC. J is TRBJ2-6 and V is TRBV4-3; D gene unclear. Germline loops: CDR1 LGHNA, CDR2 YSLEER. V was trimmed by 0 bases and J by 3 bases, leaving 12 bases between them. The CDR3 spans 17 residues.

This clonotype was counted ten times or more. This sequence joins TRBV30 and TRBJ1-4, with D hard to call. CDR1 and CDR2 from the germline V gene are GTSNPN and SVGIG (reference sequence). Deletions cut 4 bases from V and 0 bases from J, with 9 bases between. The length of the CDR3 is 14 residues. The CDR3 here is CAWKGPATNEKLFF. CDR3 nucleotide sequence: TGTGCCTGGAAAGGGCCGGCAACTAATGAAAAACTGTTTTTT.

This clonotype ranks as medium-sized (0.01 to 0.1%). The chain is built from TRBV9 and TRBJ1-2; D ambiguous. The germline CDR1 and CDR2 sequences are SGDLS and YYNGEE. This CDR3 has 13 amino acids. The germline V and J ends were trimmed by 0 bases and 4 bases, with 7 bases remaining between them. CDR3 nucleotides: TGTGCCAGCAGCGTAGAGGGCAGCTATGGCTACACCTTC. This gives the protein CASSVEGSYGYTF.

This clonotype was picked up many times. The J gene is TRBJ2-7, the V gene TRBV7-2; D may match TRBD1 or TRBD2 (5 bases each). The germline V gene encodes CDR1 SGHTA and CDR2 FQGNSA. V lost 3 bases, J lost 7 bases, and 16 bases lay in between. CDR3 length: 14 residues. The chain's CDR3 is CASSLGTPTREQYF. The DNA for the CDR3 is TGTGCCAGCAGCTTGGGGACCCCGACCCGGGAGCAGTACTTC.